The 24 T cell receptor beta chains below were found in one sample sequenced in a study of shared clonotypes between healthy human individuals. TCRdb keeps only in-frame clones here, not all; method: immunoSEQ multiplex PCR. The sample yields about 2.3 million clones, 80% to 95% seen once. What was sequenced was naive CD4+ T cells from PBMCs. Documented subset: CD45RA+ positively selected. The receptors shown here come from a man aged 18 to 29 in good health. Some clones in this sample may be carry-over from other donors' samples.

This chain connects TRBV14 to TRBJ1-1; no definite D call. The CDR3 contains 14 residues. The V end lost 1 base, the J end lost 1 base, and 7 bases lay between the germline ends. CDR1 is SGHDN and CDR2 is FVKESK in the germline V gene. In DNA, the CDR3 is TGTGCCAGCAGCCAAGTTCGGTGGAACACTGAAGCTTTCTTT. Translation gives CASSQVRWNTEAFF. The whole variable domain, filled in from reference TRBV14 and TRBJ1-1, reads EAGVTQFPSHSVIEKGQTVTLRCDPISGHDNLYWYRRVMGKEIKFLLHFVKESKQDESGMPNNRFLAERTGGTYSTLKVQPAELEDSGVYFCASSQVRWNTEAFFGQGTRLTVV.

The chain carries TRBV6-5 and TRBJ2-1; D unresolved. CDR3 length: 12 amino acids. Looked up from germline, CDR1 is MNHEY and CDR2 is SVGAGI. Trimming left V 4 bases short and J 7 bases short, with 8 bases between. The CDR3 region has the DNA TGTGCCAGCAGTTCGTCGGTTAATGAGCAGTTCTTC. It translates to CASSSSVNEQFF.

The J gene is TRBJ2-7, the V gene TRBV6-5, with D possibly matching TRBD1 (6 bases). With 2 bases removed from V and 5 bases from J, the gap between germline ends came to 16 bases. The length of the CDR3 is 15 residues. Germline values: CDR1 MNHEY, CDR2 SVGAGI. CDR3 loop: CASSYKGTRSNEQYF. CDR3 nucleotide sequence: TGTGCCAGCAGTTACAAAGGGACACGCAGCAACGAGCAGTACTTC.

CDR3 nucleotides: TGTGCCAGCAGACTATGGAGGGGGCGGGCAGATACGCAGTATTTT. It specifies CASRLWRGRADTQYF. The chain carries TRBV28 and TRBJ2-3; D may be TRBD1 (7 bases). This CDR3 has 15 residues. Trimming removed 6 bases at V and 4 bases at J, with 17 bases between. The germline gives CDR1 MDHEN, CDR2 SYDVKM.

The chain joins TRBV5-8 to TRBJ1-4; D may be TRBD1 (5 bases). The CDR3 has 14 amino acids. V was clipped by 2 bases and J by 6 bases, with 11 bases between them. The germline CDR1 and CDR2 sequences are SGHTS and YDEGEE. The CDR3 is CASSFGGSYEKLFF. For the CDR3, the DNA is TGTGCCAGCAGCTTCGGGGGTAGTTATGAAAAACTGTTTTTT.

The V call is TRBV11-2, the J call TRBJ2-1, with D perhaps TRBD1 (6 bases). V gave up 5 bases and J gave up 7 bases, with 21 bases separating them. The CDR3 extends over 16 amino acids. Germline lookup yields CDR1 SGHAT and CDR2 FQNNGV. The CDR3 DNA follows: TGTGCCAGCAGCCGACGGGCCAGGCTGGGACAAAATGAGCAGTTCTTC. The encoded protein is CASSRRARLGQNEQFF.

The sample holds one count of this clone. The CDR3 here is CASSEITNTEAFF. In nucleotides, the CDR3 is TGTGCCAGCAGTGAAATCACGAACACTGAAGCTTTCTTT. The chain links TRBV6-1 to TRBJ1-1; D unresolved. Germline CDR1 and CDR2: MNHNS and SASEGT. This CDR3 has 13 residues. V was shortened by 2 bases and J by 1 base, with 5 bases between the two germline ends.

This chain links TRBV19 with TRBJ1-5, with 9 bases that match TRBD1. CDR1 is LNHDA and CDR2 is SQIVND in the germline V gene (reference sequence). The V and J ends lost 3 bases and 4 bases, in that order; junction bases with no gene match: 4. The CDR3 has 15 residues. CDR3 residues: CASSIQGTGNQPQHF. The CDR3 DNA reads as TGTGCCAGTAGTATTCAAGGGACAGGGAATCAGCCCCAGCATTTT.

The table lists this clone with a few counts. V is TRBV10-1 and J is TRBJ2-7; TRBD2 aligns across 7 bases. The CDR3 runs to 13 residues. Germline V gene sequence: CDR1 WNHNN, CDR2 SYGVQD (reference sequence). J was trimmed by 4 bases and V by 4 bases; bases with no gene match: 4. The CDR3 loop reads CASSGPGGYEQYF. The CDR3 DNA reads TGCGCCAGCAGTGGTCCGGGGGGTTACGAGCAGTACTTC.

V and J are TRBV7-2 and TRBJ2-3; 9 nucleotides agree with TRBD1. The CDR3 has 17 residues. V dropped 5 bases and J dropped 2; count of bases not matched to a gene: 11. CDR1 is SGHTA, CDR2 FQGNSA, per germline. The CDR3 is CASSPQGGQGVTDTQYF. CDR3 coding DNA: TGTGCCAGCAGCCCCCAGGGGGGACAGGGCGTCACAGATACGCAGTATTTT.

This chain uses TRBV28 with TRBJ1-2, with a possible D match to TRBD1 (6 bases). Deletions cut 4 bases from V and 0 bases from J, with 15 bases between. This CDR3 region has 16 residues. Germline V CDR1 and CDR2: MDHEN, SYDVKM. CDR3 nucleotides: TGTGCCAGCAGTTCGACAGGTTATAGTTCTAACTATGGCTACACCTTC. Translating gives CASSSTGYSSNYGYTF.

This clone occurred once. Other DNA sequences from this sample encode an identical CDR3 as well. V is TRBV9 and J is TRBJ2-2; maybe TRBD2 (6 bases). This CDR3 has 17 residues. Trimming took 0 bases from V and 4 from J, leaving 16 bases between them. The germline V gene encodes CDR1 SGDLS and CDR2 YYNGEE. The CDR3 loop reads CASSVAPPGGSTGELFF. DNA of the CDR3: TGTGCCAGCAGCGTAGCCCCTCCTGGGGGGTCCACCGGGGAGCTGTTTTTT.

This CDR3 is CASSQDRGPQNTGELFF. In DNA form, the CDR3 reads TGTGCCAGCAGCCAAGATAGGGGGCCTCAGAACACCGGGGAGCTGTTTTTT. The chain links TRBV14 to TRBJ2-2; 7 bases map to TRBD1. CDR1 is SGHDN, CDR2 FVKESK, per germline. The CDR3 runs 17 residues. Trimming cost V 0 bases and J 1 base; bases outside gene matches: 5. Filled out from reference TRBV14 and TRBJ2-2, the complete variable domain reads EAGVTQFPSHSVIEKGQTVTLRCDPISGHDNLYWYRRVMGKEIKFLLHFVKESKQDESGMPNNRFLAERTGGTYSTLKVQPAELEDSGVYFCASSQDRGPQNTGELFFGEGSRLTVL.

The chain carries TRBV15 and TRBJ2-7, with TRBD2 identical over 8 bases. The ends lost 0 bases at V and 2 bases at J; junction bases unmatched: 6. Germline V gene data show CDR1 as LNHNV and CDR2 as YYDKDF (reference sequence). The CDR3 sequence is 16 residues long. The CDR3 loop is CATSRERSGNTYEQYF. The CDR3 DNA follows: TGTGCCACCAGCAGAGAACGTAGCGGGAATACCTACGAGCAGTACTTC.

V usage is TRBV13 and J usage is TRBJ2-2; 8 nucleotides align to TRBD2. Trimming at V came to 4 bases and at J to 6 bases, leaving 16 bases not matched to a gene. Germline values: CDR1 PRHDT, CDR2 FYEKMQ (reference sequence). The CDR3 consists of 18 residues. The CDR3 DNA reads as TGTGCCAGCAGCTCCCTCTCAACGGGAGGGGGATACCCCGGGGAGCTGTTTTTT. It codes for CASSSLSTGGGYPGELFF.

This chain connects TRBV4-1 to TRBJ1-4; D gene ambiguous. Trimming took 1 base from V and 0 from J, leaving 12 bases between them. The CDR3 extends over 17 amino acids. Germline lookup yields CDR1 MGHRA and CDR2 YSYEKL. The CDR3 region is CASSQGHNRATNEKLFF. The DNA for the CDR3 is TGCGCCAGCAGCCAAGGGCACAACCGTGCAACTAATGAAAAACTGTTTTTT.

The rearrangement links TRBV19 to TRBJ1-1, with a weak D call TRBD1 (5 bases). This CDR3 contains 15 residues. Germline V CDR1 and CDR2: LNHDA, SQIVND (reference sequence). Trimming removed 6 bases from V and 3 bases from J, with 17 bases in between. This CDR3 reads CASSRDRVGDTEAFF. The CDR3 DNA follows: TGTGCCAGTAGCCGGGACCGAGTCGGTGACACTGAAGCTTTCTTT.

The chain employs TRBV4-3 and TRBJ2-7; D gene uncertain. CDR1 LGHNA and CDR2 YSLEER come from the germline V gene. The CDR3 spans 15 residues. V lost 0 bases, J lost 2 bases, and 11 bases lay in between. The DNA of the CDR3 is TGCGCCAGCAGCCAAGATTTGGGCACCCCCTACGAGCAGTACTTC. Translation gives CASSQDLGTPYEQYF.

A remark on this clone: Additional DNA sequences in this sample encode the identical CDR3. The chain combines TRBV4-3 with TRBJ2-5, with TRBD2 matching 7 bases. V shed 1 base and J 5 bases; nucleotides not matched to a gene: 1. CDR1 LGHNA and CDR2 YSLEER come from the germline V gene. This CDR3 has 13 amino acids. The CDR3 nucleotides read TGCGCCAGCAGCCAAGTGGGGGGGGAGACCCAGTACTTC. Residues: CASSQVGGETQYF.

The chain is built from TRBV29-1 and TRBJ1-2; weak D call: TRBD1 (6 bases). The CDR3 has 17 amino acids. V was trimmed by 4 bases and J by 2 bases, leaving 23 bases between them. Germline CDR1 SQVTM, CDR2 ANQGSEA. The CDR3 bases are TGCAGCGTTGTTGGCACGCCGGGGCGGACAGAGAACTATGGCTACACCTTC. Its protein product is CSVVGTPGRTENYGYTF.

The CDR3 protein is CASSYSSLSWEGPQHF. The CDR3 region has the DNA TGTGCCAGCAGTTACTCGAGCCTAAGTTGGGAAGGGCCCCAGCATTTT. The rearrangement joins TRBV6-6 to TRBJ1-5; no clear D gene. Germline lookup yields CDR1 MNHNY and CDR2 SVGAGI (reference sequence). V lost 0 bases and J lost 9, with 18 bases in between. The CDR3 sequence is 16 residues long.

This chain joins TRBV7-9 and TRBJ2-6; D not certain. This CDR3 is 13 amino acids long. Looked up from germline, CDR1 is SEHNR and CDR2 is FQNEAQ (reference sequence). V was pared by 8 bases and J by 3 bases, with 8 bases between. The CDR3 is CASVIGGANVLTF. The CDR3 DNA follows: TGTGCCAGCGTGATAGGTGGGGCCAACGTCCTGACTTTC.

This chain joins TRBV28 and TRBJ2-7; the match to TRBD2 covers 12 bases. Trimming at V came to 5 bases and at J to 9 bases, leaving 11 bases not matched to a gene. Germline V CDR1 and CDR2: MDHEN, SYDVKM. The CDR3 covers 15 residues. DNA of the CDR3: TGTGCCAGCAGTGGCCCGACTAGCGGGAGTAGGGGGCAGTACTTC. It yields the protein CASSGPTSGSRGQYF.

In regard to this clone: Other DNA sequences in the sample encode the same CDR3. V is TRBV28 and J is TRBJ2-7; 8 nucleotides align to TRBD1. V dropped 6 bases and J dropped 1; count of bases not matched to a gene: 2. CDR3 length: 13 amino acids. The germline V gene has CDR1 MDHEN and CDR2 SYDVKM. In nucleotides, the CDR3 is TGTGCCAGCAGGCGGACAGGGTCCTACGAGCAGTACTTC. Translating it yields CASRRTGSYEQYF.